This T cell receptor beta chain came from a study of T cells in tuberculosis. Data came from immunoSEQ multiplex PCR; TCRdb stores just in-frame clones and leaves some out. Of about 59,000 clones in the sample, 81% were seen once. After thawing and overnight rest, PBMC were stained with GMM-loaded CD1B tetramer, viability dye and anti-CD3 for sorting. The lipid loaded on the CD1B tetramers was C32 glucose monomycolate from Rhodococcus equi. The V gene end was trimmed by 0 bases and the J gene end by 8 bases; junction bases not matched to a gene: 12. The CDR3 loop spans 16 amino acids. The V gene's germline CDR1 is LGHNA and CDR2 YSLEER.

This chain links TRBV4-3 with TRBJ1-2; 7 bases agree with TRBD1. What was sequenced was CD1b-GMM tetramer-negative cells sorted from PBMCs. The clonotype originates from an adult woman with latent tuberculosis. CDR3 nucleotides: TGCGCCAGCAGCCAAGAAGGAAACAGGGGATTGTCCGGCTACACCTTC. This gives the protein CASSQEGNRGLSGYTF.